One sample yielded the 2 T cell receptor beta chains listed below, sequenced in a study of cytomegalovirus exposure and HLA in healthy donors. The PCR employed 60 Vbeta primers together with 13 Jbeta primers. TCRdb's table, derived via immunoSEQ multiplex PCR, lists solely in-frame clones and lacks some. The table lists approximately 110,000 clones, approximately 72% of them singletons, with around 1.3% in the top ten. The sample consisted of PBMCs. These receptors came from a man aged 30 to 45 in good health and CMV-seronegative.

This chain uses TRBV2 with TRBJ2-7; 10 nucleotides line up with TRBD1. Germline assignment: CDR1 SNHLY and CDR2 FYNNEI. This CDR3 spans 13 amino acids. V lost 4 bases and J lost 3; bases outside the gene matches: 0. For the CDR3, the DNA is TGTGCCAGCAGTGGGGACAGGGGCTACGAGCAGTACTTC. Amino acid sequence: CASSGDRGYEQYF.

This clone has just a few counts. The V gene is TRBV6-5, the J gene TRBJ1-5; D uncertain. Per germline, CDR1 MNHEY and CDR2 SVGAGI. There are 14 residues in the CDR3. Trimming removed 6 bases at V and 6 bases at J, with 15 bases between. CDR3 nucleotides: TGTGCCAGCAGCCAGATGAGAGGTGGTCAGCCCCAGCATTTT. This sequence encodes CASSQMRGGQPQHF.